This entry describes one TCR beta chain. Its matching antigen is unknown. The sample belongs to a study of OX40 agonist ivuxolimab in advanced cancers. At the level of the study: Enrollees could have had prior anti-PD-1, anti-PD-L1 or anti-CTLA-4 therapy, which under 50% had received. General observations from the study: At 0.1 to 3.0 mg/kg, CD4+ and CD8+ blood T cells expanded clonally by week 6. CD8+ T cells showed, on average, more clonal expansion than CD4+ cells.

Sequencing was performed with immunoSEQ multiplex PCR; in TCRdb, only in-frame clones are kept and a portion is missing. The data show over 65,000 clones, with under 85% seen just once and 0.4% to 0.5% held by the top ten. J was trimmed by 4 bases and V by 5 bases; bases with no gene match: 5. CDR3 length: 14 residues. CDR1 is MNHEY and CDR2 is SMNVEV in the germline V gene (reference sequence). This TCR was recovered from an adult with an advanced solid tumor such as melanoma, head and neck, liver or kidney cancer. The chain combines TRBV27 with TRBJ2-1; 7 nucleotides align to TRBD1. The sequencing used CD4+ or CD8+ T cells sorted from blood, collected in a trial of the OX40 agonist ivuxolimab. CDR3 DNA: TGTGCCAGCAGTCACGGGACAGCATACAATGAGCAGTTCTTC. Its translation: CASSHGTAYNEQFF.